This T cell receptor beta chain was identified in a study of blood T cell repertoires in COVID-19. Overall study context: PBMCs, B-cell-depleted T cells, or T cells provided the cDNA or gDNA that made up the material.

The CDR3 runs to 15 residues. Germline loops: CDR1 MNHEY, CDR2 SVGAGI. J gave up 5 bases and V 2 bases, and 5 bases lay outside the gene matches. The assay was immunoSEQ multiplex PCR, and TCRdb's table has in-frame clones only and misses some. This sample has about 76,000 clones, with approximately 88% found just once. The V gene is TRBV6-5, the J gene TRBJ1-1; the match to TRBD1 covers 10 bases. Sequencing was performed on peripheral blood. The TCR comes from a man aged 50 to 59 with active COVID-19. CDR3 protein: CASSYGDRGETEAFF. The CDR3 DNA reads as TGTGCCAGCAGTTACGGGGACAGGGGTGAGACTGAAGCTTTCTTT.